This T cell receptor (beta chain) comes out of a study of blood T cell repertoires in COVID-19. The germline V gene has CDR1 SGDLS and CDR2 YYNGEE. The CDR3 length is 18 residues. V was shortened by 0 bases and J by 6 bases, with 22 bases between the two germline ends. In the source study's methods: Nucleated cell number was recorded as an estimate derived from reference gene primer amplification. Sequencing used immunoSEQ multiplex PCR; TCRdb keeps in-frame clones, though not all of them. The V and J calls and clone size come from that table; D and trimming were worked out from the DNA. The repertoire includes about 320,000 clones, approximately 81% of them detected once, and under 2% sits in the top ten. Residents of about 25 US areas, aged about 18 to 95 years, made up the participants.

The genes are TRBV9 and TRBJ2-1, with D possibly being TRBD2 (6 bases). The clonotype originates from a woman under 40 who had been exposed to COVID-19. Specimen: PBMCs or T cells enriched from blood (not recorded which). This CDR3 is CASSVGAPTSNQVNEQFF. CDR3 sequence (DNA): TGTGCCAGCAGCGTAGGAGCACCTACTAGCAATCAGGTCAATGAGCAGTTCTTC.